The clone carrying this TCR beta chain has at least ten counts. The V gene's germline CDR1 is DFQATT and CDR2 SNEGSKA (reference sequence). V was clipped by 3 bases and J by 5 bases, with 16 bases between them. This CDR3 has 14 residues. The sample originates from a study of T cells in Graves' hyperthyroidism and ophthalmopathy. Amplified TCR beta CDR3 regions came from RNA transcripts. HTBI primers were employed in a first-round RT-PCR of the TCR CDR3. TCRdb reprocessed the multiplex PCR reads via MiXCR and lists one record per CDR3 protein. The table records roughly 420,000 distinct CDR3 sequences, approximately 14% of them present only once.

Sequencing input: blood. This chain connects TRBV20-1 to TRBJ1-1, with D possibly being TRBD1 (6 bases). This receptor was identified in a young woman with Graves' hyperthyroidism. CDR3 DNA sequence: TGCAGTGCTAGTAGGGGGGAGGAATGGACTGAAGCTTTCTTT. Its protein is CSASRGEEWTEAFF.